This TCR beta chain was profiled in a study of T-cell memory formation after mild COVID-19 (dated by TCRdb to 2020 to 2023). With respect to the entire study: TCR sequence clusters from the two donors were largely donor specific. Longitudinal TCRalpha and TCRbeta repertoire sequencing tracked T-cell clones expanding and contracting after mild COVID-19 in two donors. The cohort comprised two young, previously healthy adult volunteers, one female and one male. Results the study describes overall, beyond this receptor: The detection of some responding clones in pre-infection memory suggests that pre-existing cross-reactive memory T cells joined the SARS-CoV-2 response. Whether the second-wave clones peaking on day 37 were SARS-CoV-2 specific was not confirmed. Balanced CD4/CD8 phenotypes were observed for clones contracting from day 15 to 85, whereas a bias towards CD4+ was observed for a second wave of clones expanding from day 15 to 37. Contracting CD4+ clones turned up mainly in the CM and EM memory subsets, whereas EMRA was where CD8+ clones were enriched. The study included only a couple of mild cases, and larger cohorts that include severe cases with pre-infection samples were judged to be necessary.

TCRdb shows the sequencer as Illumina NovaSeq 6000. cDNA libraries for TCRalpha and TCRbeta were prepared by 5'RACE using constant-segment primers, with sample barcodes and unique molecular identifiers added. RNA was extracted from every sample with Trizol reagent. Libraries were amplified in two PCR steps, with a second sample barcode and Illumina TruSeq adapters added in the second step. Sequencing of libraries was performed on an Illumina NovaSeq with 2 x 150 bp paired-end reads. Concerning the study's data processing: With migec v1.2.7, reads were demultiplexed and then collapsed into UMI-guided consensus sequences. Using mixcr v2.1.11, UMI consensuses were aligned to TRA and TRB V and J templates and then assembled into clonotypes. Expanded or contracted clonotypes were those called significant by both edgeR and NoisET, with noise models trained on biological replicates. For edgeR calls, the thresholds were a false discovery rate-adjusted p below 0.01 and a log2 fold-change of 1. As an exploratory analysis of dynamics, PCA with hierarchical clustering was applied to max-normalized trajectories of the 1000 most abundant clonotypes. Each responding clone was given a CD4 or CD8 phenotype based on the CD4+ and CD8+ repertoires, which had been sequenced separately. Through fastp at Q25 and MiXCR, TCRdb rebuilt clones from the public reads, retaining in-frame beta chains. Duplicate CDR3 protein sequences are folded into a single record with the most common DNA and genes. The V and J calls were determined by TCRdb, not by the authors. In all, the sample holds roughly 510,000 distinct CDR3 sequences, and roughly 17% of those were seen once. The ten most abundant clones make up roughly 8.2% of the sample.

Notes on this clonotype: Its antigen is currently not known. No much larger clone is present one base from it, and per-base qualities are unavailable.

The CDR3 runs 14 amino acids, cysteine and phenylalanine included. The kept DNA is CDR3 alone, 42 bases in frame from the first base. V is reduced by 3 bases and J by 2 bases, leaving a spacing of 13 bases between them. CDR1 and CDR2 are drawn from the germline V gene (reference sequence): DFQATT, SNEGSKA. Ficoll-Paque density gradient centrifugation was used to isolate PBMCs. The TCR was taken from an adult woman who had mild COVID-19 (a few samples of this study predate the infection). The sample titles of this study are shuffled in the database, so cell type and time point are left out; the donor was told from shared clones. The rearranged segments are TRBV20-1 and TRBJ2-5, with TRBD2 perhaps the D gene, on 6 matching bases. The sample taken for sequencing was PBMCs or a T cell subset sorted from them (not recorded which). The nucleotide sequence reads TGCAGTGCTAGGAAAGCGGGCCGGCAAGAGACCCAGTACTTC. This sequence encodes CSARKAGRQETQYF.